This TCR beta chain was observed in a study of patients and donors after allogeneic stem cell transplantation. TCRdb re-called the RT-PCR reads through MiXCR, storing one row per CDR3 protein. The sample shows 900,000 to 1,000,000 distinct CDR3 sequences, under 20% of them seen only once. Input material: blood, either unsorted or a sorted T cell fraction (not recorded which). The sequence was collected from a human donor who was either an allogeneic HSCT recipient or a stem cell or donor lymphocyte infusion donor (not recorded which). It is not recorded whose cells these are; they may come from a transplant donor.

The CDR3 region is CASSGDSENTEAFF. CDR3 DNA sequence: TGTGCCAGCAGCGGTGACAGCGAGAACACTGAAGCTTTCTTT. This chain joins TRBV9 and TRBJ1-1; maybe TRBD1 (5 bases). Per germline, CDR1 SGDLS and CDR2 YYNGEE. V was pared by 3 bases and J by 1 base, with 10 bases between. The CDR3 covers 14 residues.